The present T cell receptor beta chain was sequenced within a study of identical twins. Study-wide points: Twin sharing of out-of-frame TCR alpha was underestimated by models in monozygotic pairs.

The CDR3 totals 14 residues. V was shortened by 0 bases and J by 5 bases, with 11 bases between the two germline ends. CDR1 and CDR2 from the germline V gene are SGHDT and YYEEEE. Unique molecular identifiers were present on the cDNA, and a universal primer site came from template switching. TCRdb analysed the 5' RACE reads with MiXCR anew, one entry per CDR3 protein. The sample consists of around 530,000 distinct CDR3 sequences, roughly 15% of them appearing once. To note about this clonotype: Its antigen remains unidentified.

These data were also filed under a second study, of yellow fever vaccine responses in identical twins.

V gene TRBV5-6 combines with J gene TRBJ2-5; D might be TRBD2 (6 bases). Input material: CD4+ T cells sorted from blood. The sequence derives from a woman aged 18-29 years in good health. CDR3 DNA: TGTGCCAGCAGCTTGGGACTAGTGTTTGAGACCCAGTACTTC. This gives the protein CASSLGLVFETQYF.